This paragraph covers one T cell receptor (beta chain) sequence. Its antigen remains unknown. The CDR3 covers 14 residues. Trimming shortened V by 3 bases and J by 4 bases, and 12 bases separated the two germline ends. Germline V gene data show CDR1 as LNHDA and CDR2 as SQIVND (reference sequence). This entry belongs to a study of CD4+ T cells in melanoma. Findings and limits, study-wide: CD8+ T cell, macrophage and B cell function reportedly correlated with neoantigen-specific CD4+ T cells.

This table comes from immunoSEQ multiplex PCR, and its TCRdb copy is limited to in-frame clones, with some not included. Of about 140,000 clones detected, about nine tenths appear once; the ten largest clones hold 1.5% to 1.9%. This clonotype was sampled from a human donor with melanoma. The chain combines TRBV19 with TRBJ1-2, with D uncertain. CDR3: CASSIKGMIYGYTF. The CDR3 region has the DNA TGTGCCAGTAGTATCAAGGGAATGATCTATGGCTACACCTTC.